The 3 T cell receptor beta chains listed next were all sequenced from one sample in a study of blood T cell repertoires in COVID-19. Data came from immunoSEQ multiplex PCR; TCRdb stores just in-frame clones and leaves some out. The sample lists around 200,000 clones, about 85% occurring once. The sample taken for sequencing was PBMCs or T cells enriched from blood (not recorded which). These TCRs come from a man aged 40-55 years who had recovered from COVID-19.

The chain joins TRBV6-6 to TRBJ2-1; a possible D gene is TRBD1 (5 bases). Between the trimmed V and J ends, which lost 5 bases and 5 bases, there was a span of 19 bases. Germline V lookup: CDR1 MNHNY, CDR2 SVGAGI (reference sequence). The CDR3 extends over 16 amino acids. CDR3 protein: CASSTIPGNTHNEQFF. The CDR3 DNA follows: TGTGCCAGCAGTACAATCCCAGGGAATACGCACAATGAGCAGTTCTTC.

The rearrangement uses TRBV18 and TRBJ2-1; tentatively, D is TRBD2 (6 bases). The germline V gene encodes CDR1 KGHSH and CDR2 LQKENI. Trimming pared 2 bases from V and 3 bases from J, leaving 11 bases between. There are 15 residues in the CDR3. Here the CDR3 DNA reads TGTGCCAGCTCACCAGCGGCGGGATACTACAATGAGCAGTTCTTC. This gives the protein CASSPAAGYYNEQFF.

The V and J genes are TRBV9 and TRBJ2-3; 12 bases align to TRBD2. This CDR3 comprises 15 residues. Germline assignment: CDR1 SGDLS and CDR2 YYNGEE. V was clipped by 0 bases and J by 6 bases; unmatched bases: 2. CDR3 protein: CASSVALAGGDTQYF. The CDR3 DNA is TGTGCCAGCAGCGTAGCTCTAGCGGGAGGGGATACGCAGTATTTT.